The present T cell receptor beta chain was sequenced within a study of cytomegalovirus exposure and HLA in healthy donors. Regarding the study as a whole: Solely CMV serostatus was available to characterize immune exposure. Some segments of the V type, notably TRBV6-2 and TRBV6-3, were excluded as indistinguishable. Later genetic work tied a missense DCLRE1C variant to beta-chain V and J trimming.

Worth noting for this clone: The antigen is not known.

Trimming removed 1 base at V and 6 bases at J, with 9 bases between. Germline V CDR1 and CDR2: MDHEN, SYDVKM. The CDR3 consists of 13 residues. 13 Jbeta primers and 60 Vbeta primers were used for the PCR. Sequencing was performed with immunoSEQ multiplex PCR; in TCRdb, only in-frame clones are kept and a portion is missing. In total, the table holds 200,000 or so clones. Likely unrecorded immune exposures existed in these nominally healthy donors. This chain joins TRBV28 and TRBJ1-1, with D unclear. The TCR originated in a girl aged 2 to 9 in good health and CMV-seropositive. The specimen sequenced was PBMCs. The chain's CDR3 is CASSLSVEAEAFF. The CDR3 DNA follows: TGTGCCAGCAGTTTATCTGTCGAGGCTGAAGCTTTCTTT. The variable domain in full, completed from reference TRBV28 and TRBJ1-1, reads DVKVTQSSRYLVKRTGEKVFLECVQDMDHENMFWYRQDPGLGLRLIYFSYDVKMKEKGDIPEGYSVSREKKERFSLILESASTNQTSMYLCASSLSVEAEAFFGQGTRLTVV.